Listed below are T cell receptor beta chains from one sample, sequenced in a study of T cell repertoires and HLA-DP antigens. The protocol was immunoSEQ multiplex PCR, while the TCRdb copy is restricted to in-frame clones and leaves out a portion. Altogether more than 90,000 clones are present, more than 85% being singletons, with the ten largest covering roughly 0.3%. No antigen has been assigned to these receptors. The sequencing sample was made of CD4+ T cells from PBMCs. These receptors were obtained from a woman aged 18-29 years in good health and CMV-seronegative. Both conserved end residues are part of each CDR3. The order of the fields is CDR3 length, V gene, J gene, D gene, clone size, CDR3 DNA, CDR3 protein. The D gene is left open where the match is weak. A clone size is listed for some rows: how often the clone was seen (once, few, many), or a class if it is expanded.

18	TRBV6-4	TRBJ2-2	-	-	TGTGCCAGCAGCCTCTTTTGGGCGGGGGCTTCGAACACCGGGGAGCTGTTTTTT	CASSLFWAGASNTGELFF
14	TRBV30	TRBJ2-7	TRBD2	-	TGTGCCTGGAAACCTAGCGGGAGCTCCTACGAGCAGTACTTC	CAWKPSGSSYEQYF
13	TRBV29-1	TRBJ1-5	-	-	TGCAGCGTGAGGAGGGAACAGGGACAGCCCCAGCATTTT	CSVRREQGQPQHF
13	TRBV5-1	TRBJ1-2	-	-	TGCGCCAGCAGCTTGGAAGGGGACTATGGCTACACCTTC	CASSLEGDYGYTF
16	TRBV7-8	TRBJ2-3	-	-	TGTGCCAGCAGCGTAAGGGGGAGCAGTGGCACAGATACGCAGTATTTT	CASSVRGSSGTDTQYF
15	TRBV4-2	TRBJ2-3	-	-	TGTGCCAGCAGCCAAGCTCCGAGTAGATCGGATACGCAGTATTTT	CASSQAPSRSDTQYF
15	TRBV18	TRBJ2-1	-	-	TGTGCCAGCTCACCACTTAGCACTACCGGCGCGGGGCAGTTCTTC	CASSPLSTTGAGQFF
17	TRBV28	TRBJ1-3	-	-	TGTGCCAGCAGTTTCGCTCCGGTCCCCGGCCCGGGAAACACCATATATTTT	CASSFAPVPGPGNTIYF
14	TRBV6-4	TRBJ2-7	TRBD1	-	TGTGCCAGCAGTGACTCGGGACAGAACTACGAGCAGTACTTC	CASSDSGQNYEQYF
12	TRBV19	TRBJ2-4	-	-	TGTGCCAGTAGTATGAGGAAAAACATTCAGTACTTC	CASSMRKNIQYF
13	TRBV10-1	TRBJ2-5	-	-	TGCGCCAGCAGTCCCACCCGTCCCGAGACCCAGTACTTC	CASSPTRPETQYF
12	TRBV2	TRBJ2-7	-	-	TGTGCCAGCAGGGGACGCTCCTACGAGCAGTACTTC	CASRGRSYEQYF
12	TRBV28	TRBJ1-5	-	-	TGTGCCAGCAGTTCCCCGGACAGAACCCAGCATTTT	CASSSPDRTQHF
15	TRBV18	TRBJ1-2	-	once	TGTGCCAGCTCATCTAGACAGTCCCCTAACTATGGCTACACCTTC	CASSSRQSPNYGYTF
14	TRBV11-2	TRBJ2-7	-	-	TGTGCCAGCAGCTTAACGGAAGCCCCCTACGAGCAGTACTTC	CASSLTEAPYEQYF
16	TRBV5-4	TRBJ2-2	-	-	TGTGCCAGCAGCCCGGGGCACAGGGCCAGCCCCGGGGAGCTGTTTTTT	CASSPGHRASPGELFF
15	TRBV6-5	TRBJ2-3	-	-	TGTGCCAGCAGTTACTCGACCCCTGACACAGATACGCAGTATTTT	CASSYSTPDTDTQYF
15	TRBV5-1	TRBJ2-2	TRBD2	-	TGCGCCAGCAGGAATCTAGCGGGGGCCTTCGGGGAGCTGTTTTTT	CASRNLAGAFGELFF
17	TRBV28	TRBJ2-5	TRBD2	-	TGTGCCAGCAGTTCCACTAGGACTAGCGGTCTCCAAGAGACCCAGTACTTC	CASSSTRTSGLQETQYF
13	TRBV2	TRBJ2-5	-	-	TGTGCCAGCTTAAGGAGGTACCAAGAGACCCAGTACTTC	CASLRRYQETQYF
16	TRBV18	TRBJ2-1	TRBD1	once	TGTGCCAGCTCACCAGGACAGGGGGCAGGAGGCAATGAGCAGTTCTTC	CASSPGQGAGGNEQFF
15	TRBV6-5	TRBJ2-1	TRBD2	-	TGTGCCAGCGGACTAGCGGGGAACTCCTACAATGAGCAGTTCTTC	CASGLAGNSYNEQFF
15	TRBV29-1	TRBJ1-2	TRBD1	once	TGCAGCGTTAACATCGGGACAGTTCATAACTATGGCTACACCTTC	CSVNIGTVHNYGYTF
17	TRBV19	TRBJ2-1	TRBD2	-	TGTGCCAGTAGTAAGCCTTTAGCGGGAGCGGCGTACAATGAGCAGTTCTTC	CASSKPLAGAAYNEQFF
15	TRBV19	TRBJ1-5	-	-	TGTGCCAGTAGTATAGTGGCGGCAGGGGATCAGCCCCAGCATTTT	CASSIVAAGDQPQHF
14	TRBV5-4	TRBJ2-5	-	-	TGTGCCAGCAGCTTGGGTTTGGTACAAGAGACCCAGTACTTC	CASSLGLVQETQYF
12	TRBV6-6	TRBJ2-2	-	-	TGTGCCAGCAGTAGGGGAACCGGGGAGCTGTTTTTT	CASSRGTGELFF
21	TRBV5-1	TRBJ2-7	TRBD2	-	TGCGCCAGCAGCTTCCTTTTCTCCGTGGGACTAGCGGGAGTGGGCTCCTACGAGCAGTACTTC	CASSFLFSVGLAGVGSYEQYF
15	TRBV9	TRBJ2-7	TRBD1	-	TGTGCCAGCAGCCCCCGGACAGGGGGCGGCCACGAGCAGTACTTC	CASSPRTGGGHEQYF